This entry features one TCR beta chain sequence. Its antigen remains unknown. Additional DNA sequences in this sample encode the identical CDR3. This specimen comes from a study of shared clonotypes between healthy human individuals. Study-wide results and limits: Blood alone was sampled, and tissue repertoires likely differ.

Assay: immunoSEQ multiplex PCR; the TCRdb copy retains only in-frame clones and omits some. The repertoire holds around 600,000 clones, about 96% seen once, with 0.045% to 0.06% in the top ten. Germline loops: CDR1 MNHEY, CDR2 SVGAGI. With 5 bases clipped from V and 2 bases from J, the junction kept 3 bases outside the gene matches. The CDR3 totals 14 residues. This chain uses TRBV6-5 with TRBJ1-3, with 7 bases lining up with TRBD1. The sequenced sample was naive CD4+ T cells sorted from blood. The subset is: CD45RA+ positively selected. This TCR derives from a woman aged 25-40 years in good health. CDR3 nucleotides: TGTGCCAGCAGTCGACAGGGAGCTGGAAACACCATATATTTT. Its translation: CASSRQGAGNTIYF.